The sequence of this T cell receptor beta chain was determined in a study of cytomegalovirus exposure and HLA in healthy donors. On the study more broadly: A preliminary data release comprised roughly 85 million unique TCRs obtained from HLA-typed donors.

The length of the CDR3 is 13 residues. Germline values: CDR1 LGHNA, CDR2 YSLEER. With 4 bases removed from V and 4 bases from J, the gap between germline ends came to 11 bases. Study observations and caveats: Segments of the TCR beta V type were, in most cases, productive about 87% or about 30% of the time in an earlier analysis. When analyzed later, a missense DCLRE1C variant was found to be linked to TCR beta V- and J-gene trimming. Several of the most significant clusters appeared linked to common viral pathogens, based on a later analysis.

PCR used 60 Vbeta primers and 13 Jbeta primers. Sequencing used immunoSEQ multiplex PCR; TCRdb keeps in-frame clones, though not all of them. Of approximately 88,000 clones in the sample, about 74% were seen once. Turning to this clone: Its antigen is unidentified.

The sample was PBMCs. The chain combines TRBV4-3 with TRBJ2-7, with D maybe TRBD1 (6 bases). The TCR comes from a man aged 30 to 45 in good health and CMV-seronegative. In nucleotides, the CDR3 is TGCGCCAGCAGCCCAAGGCAGGGGTACGAGCAGTACTTC. Protein sequence: CASSPRQGYEQYF.